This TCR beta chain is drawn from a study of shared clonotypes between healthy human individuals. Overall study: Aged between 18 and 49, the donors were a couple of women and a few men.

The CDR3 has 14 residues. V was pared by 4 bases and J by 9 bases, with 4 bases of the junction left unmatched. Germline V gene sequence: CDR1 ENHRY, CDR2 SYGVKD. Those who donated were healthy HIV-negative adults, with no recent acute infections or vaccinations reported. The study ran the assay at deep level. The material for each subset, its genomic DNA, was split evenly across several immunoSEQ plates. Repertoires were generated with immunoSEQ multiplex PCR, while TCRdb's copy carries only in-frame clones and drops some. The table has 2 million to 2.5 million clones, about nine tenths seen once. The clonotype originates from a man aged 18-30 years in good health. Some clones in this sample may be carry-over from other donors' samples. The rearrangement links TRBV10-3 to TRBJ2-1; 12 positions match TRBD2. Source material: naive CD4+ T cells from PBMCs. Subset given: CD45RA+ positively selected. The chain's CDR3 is CAISAGLAGSEQFF. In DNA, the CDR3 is TGTGCCATCAGTGCAGGACTAGCGGGATCTGAGCAGTTCTTC.